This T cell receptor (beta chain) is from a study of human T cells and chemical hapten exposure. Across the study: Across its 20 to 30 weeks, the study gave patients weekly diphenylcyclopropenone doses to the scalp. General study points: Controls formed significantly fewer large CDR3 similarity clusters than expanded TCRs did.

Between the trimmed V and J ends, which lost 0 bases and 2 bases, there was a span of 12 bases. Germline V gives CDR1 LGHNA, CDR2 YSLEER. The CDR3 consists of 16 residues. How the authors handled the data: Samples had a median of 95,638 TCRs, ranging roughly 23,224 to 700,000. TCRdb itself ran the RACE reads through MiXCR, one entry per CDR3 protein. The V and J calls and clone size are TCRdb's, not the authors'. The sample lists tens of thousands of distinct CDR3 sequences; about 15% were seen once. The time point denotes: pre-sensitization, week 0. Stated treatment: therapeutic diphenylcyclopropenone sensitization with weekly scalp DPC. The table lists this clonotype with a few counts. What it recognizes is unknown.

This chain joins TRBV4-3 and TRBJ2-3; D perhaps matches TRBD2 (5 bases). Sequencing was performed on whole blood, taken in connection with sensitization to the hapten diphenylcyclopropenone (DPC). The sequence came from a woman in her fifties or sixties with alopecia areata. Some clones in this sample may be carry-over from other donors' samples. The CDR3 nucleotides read TGCGCCAGCAGCCAAGATTTCGGGGTTTCCACAGATACGCAGTATTTT. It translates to CASSQDFGVSTDTQYF.